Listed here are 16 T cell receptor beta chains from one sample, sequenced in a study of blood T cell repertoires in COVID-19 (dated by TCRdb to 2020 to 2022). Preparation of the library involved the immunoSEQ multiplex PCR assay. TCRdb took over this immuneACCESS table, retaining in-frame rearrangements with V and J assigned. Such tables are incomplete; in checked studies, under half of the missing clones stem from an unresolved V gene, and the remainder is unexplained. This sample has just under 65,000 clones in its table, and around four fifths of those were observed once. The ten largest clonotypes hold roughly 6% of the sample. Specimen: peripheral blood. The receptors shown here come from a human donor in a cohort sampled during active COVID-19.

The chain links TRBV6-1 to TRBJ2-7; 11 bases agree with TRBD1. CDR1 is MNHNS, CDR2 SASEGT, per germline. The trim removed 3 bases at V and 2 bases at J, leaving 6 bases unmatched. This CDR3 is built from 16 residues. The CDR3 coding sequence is TGTGCCAGCAGTGATCCCTGGACAGGGGGCGCCTACGAGCAGTACTTC. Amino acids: CASSDPWTGGAYEQYF.

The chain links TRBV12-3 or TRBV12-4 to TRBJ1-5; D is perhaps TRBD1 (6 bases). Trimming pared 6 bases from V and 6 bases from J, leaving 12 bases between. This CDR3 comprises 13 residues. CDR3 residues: CASRRQETQPQHF. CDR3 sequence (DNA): TGTGCCAGCAGGCGACAGGAAACTCAGCCCCAGCATTTT.

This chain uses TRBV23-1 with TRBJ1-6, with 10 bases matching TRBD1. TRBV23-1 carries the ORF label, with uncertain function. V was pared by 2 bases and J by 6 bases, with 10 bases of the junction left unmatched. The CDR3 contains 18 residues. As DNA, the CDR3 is TGCGCCAGCAGTCAAGAACTGGGGACAGGGGTTGTTAATTCACCCCTCCACTTT. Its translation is CASSQELGTGVVNSPLHF.

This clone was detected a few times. The CDR3 DNA reads as TGTGCCAGCTCACCAGTCTCAACTAATGAAAAACTGTTTTTT. Protein: CASSPVSTNEKLFF. The rearrangement links TRBV18 to TRBJ1-4; D remains unclear. Germline CDR1 and CDR2: KGHSH and LQKENI. V was cut by 2 bases and J by 0 bases, with 4 bases left in between. This CDR3 contains 14 residues.

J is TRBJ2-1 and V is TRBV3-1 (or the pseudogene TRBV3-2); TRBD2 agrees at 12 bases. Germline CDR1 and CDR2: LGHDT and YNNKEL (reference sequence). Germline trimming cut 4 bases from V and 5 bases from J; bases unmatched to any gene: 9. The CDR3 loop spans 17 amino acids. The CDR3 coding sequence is TGTGCCAGCAGCCCGGGGGCTAGCGGGAGGGTTAACAATGAGCAGTTCTTC. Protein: CASSPGASGRVNNEQFF.

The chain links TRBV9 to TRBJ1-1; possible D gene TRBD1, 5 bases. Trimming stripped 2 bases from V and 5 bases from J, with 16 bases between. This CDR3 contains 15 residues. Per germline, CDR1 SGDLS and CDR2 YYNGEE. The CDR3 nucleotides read TGTGCCAGCAGCGTGGGCGGGGGAAAAGATACTGAAGCTTTCTTT. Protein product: CASSVGGGKDTEAFF.

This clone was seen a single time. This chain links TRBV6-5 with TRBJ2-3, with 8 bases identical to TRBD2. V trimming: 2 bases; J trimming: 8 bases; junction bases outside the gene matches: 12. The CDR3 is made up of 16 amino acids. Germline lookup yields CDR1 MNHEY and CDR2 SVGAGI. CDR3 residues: CASSYQPLAALGTQYF. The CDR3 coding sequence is TGTGCCAGCAGTTACCAACCACTAGCGGCCCTCGGTACGCAGTATTTT.

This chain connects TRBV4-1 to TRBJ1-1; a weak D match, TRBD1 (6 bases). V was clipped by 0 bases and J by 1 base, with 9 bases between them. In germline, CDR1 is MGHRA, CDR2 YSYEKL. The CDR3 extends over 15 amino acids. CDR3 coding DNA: TGCGCCAGCAGCCAAGACGAGGGGGAGAACACTGAAGCTTTCTTT. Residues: CASSQDEGENTEAFF.

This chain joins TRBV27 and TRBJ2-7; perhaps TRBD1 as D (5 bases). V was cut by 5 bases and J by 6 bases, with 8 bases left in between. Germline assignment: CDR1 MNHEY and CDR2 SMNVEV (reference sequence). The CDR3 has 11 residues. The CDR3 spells CASSQGSEQYF. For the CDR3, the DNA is TGTGCCAGCAGTCAGGGTAGCGAGCAGTACTTC.

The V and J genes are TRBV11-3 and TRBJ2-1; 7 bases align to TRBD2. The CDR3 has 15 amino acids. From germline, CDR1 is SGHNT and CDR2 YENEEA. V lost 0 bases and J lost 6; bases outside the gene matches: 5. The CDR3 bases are TGTGCCAGCAGCTTAGACCCGGGGGGAGCCAATGAGCAGTTCTTC. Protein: CASSLDPGGANEQFF.

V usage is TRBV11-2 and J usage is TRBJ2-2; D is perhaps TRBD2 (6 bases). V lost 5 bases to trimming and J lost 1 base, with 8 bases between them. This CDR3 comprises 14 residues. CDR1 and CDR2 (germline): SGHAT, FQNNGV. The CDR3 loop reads CASSLSGNTGELFF. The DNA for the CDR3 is TGTGCCAGCAGCCTTAGCGGGAACACCGGGGAGCTGTTTTTT.

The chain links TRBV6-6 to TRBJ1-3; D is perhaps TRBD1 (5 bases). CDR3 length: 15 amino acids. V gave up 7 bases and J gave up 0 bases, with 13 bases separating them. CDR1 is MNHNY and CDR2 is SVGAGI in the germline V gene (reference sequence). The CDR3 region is CASKSWGSSGNTIYF. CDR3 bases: TGTGCCAGCAAAAGTTGGGGCAGCTCTGGAAACACCATATATTTT.

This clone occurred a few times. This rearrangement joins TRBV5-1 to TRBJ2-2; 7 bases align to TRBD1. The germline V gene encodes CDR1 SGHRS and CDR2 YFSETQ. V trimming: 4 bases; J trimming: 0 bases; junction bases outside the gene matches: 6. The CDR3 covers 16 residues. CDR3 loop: CASSPWDSTNTGELFF. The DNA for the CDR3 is TGCGCCAGCAGCCCCTGGGACAGTACGAACACCGGGGAGCTGTTTTTT.

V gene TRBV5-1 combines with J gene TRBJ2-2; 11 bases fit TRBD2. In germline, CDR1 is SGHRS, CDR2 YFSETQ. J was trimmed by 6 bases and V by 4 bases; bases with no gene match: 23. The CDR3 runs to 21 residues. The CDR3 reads CASSTSGTSGFSRGAPGELFF. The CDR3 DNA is TGCGCCAGCAGCACTTCTGGGACTAGCGGCTTCTCCCGAGGTGCCCCCGGGGAGCTGTTTTTT.

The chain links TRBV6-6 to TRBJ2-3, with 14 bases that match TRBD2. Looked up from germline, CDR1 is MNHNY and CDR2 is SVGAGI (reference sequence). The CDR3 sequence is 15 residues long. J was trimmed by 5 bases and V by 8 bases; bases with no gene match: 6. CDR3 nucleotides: TGTGCCAGCTTGACTAGCGGGGGGGCCAGAGATACGCAGTATTTT. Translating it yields CASLTSGGARDTQYF.

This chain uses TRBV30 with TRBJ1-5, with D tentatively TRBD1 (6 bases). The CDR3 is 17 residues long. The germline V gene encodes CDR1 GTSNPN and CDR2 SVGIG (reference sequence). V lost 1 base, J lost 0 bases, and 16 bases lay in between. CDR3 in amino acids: CAWSADRGGPSNQPQHF. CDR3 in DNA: TGTGCCTGGAGTGCGGACAGAGGGGGTCCTAGCAATCAGCCCCAGCATTTT.